These T cell receptor beta chains were read from a single sample in a study of T cells after posttransplantation cyclophosphamide. The data were produced by immunoSEQ multiplex PCR, yet TCRdb's version contains in-frame clones alone and is incomplete. The sample holds approximately 1,400 clones, and no clone turns up only once. Sequences were derived from PBMCs, sampled after an allogeneic stem cell transplant with post-transplant cyclophosphamide. These receptors all come from a male patient aged 25 to 39 who received an allogeneic stem cell transplant from a related donor, was CMV-positive, and had acute GVHD only. Some T cells may be provided by the graft donor. The CDR3 runs from the conserved cysteine through the conserved F or W. D genes are given only for firm matches. The size entry gives once, few or many counts, or a class when the clone is expanded.

v_gene	abundance	d_gene	j_gene	len	CDR3aa	CDR3nt
TRBV23-1	many	.	TRBJ1-2	14	CARAEWQGDYGYTF	TGCGCCAGGGCGGAATGGCAGGGCGACTATGGCTACACCTTC
TRBV4-1	medium-sized	.	TRBJ1-1	14	CASSQEGGNTEAFF	TGCGCCAGCAGCCAAGAAGGGGGGAACACTGAAGCTTTCTTT
TRBV6-2/TRBV6-3	medium-sized	.	TRBJ1-5	14	CASSYTDRYQPQHF	TGTGCCAGCAGTTACACGGACAGATATCAGCCCCAGCATTTT
TRBV28	medium-sized	TRBD1	TRBJ1-1	13	CASSRAGGYGAFF	TGTGCCAGCAGTCGGGCAGGGGGCTACGGAGCTTTCTTT
TRBV27	medium-sized	TRBD1	TRBJ1-5	13	CASGRGQDQPQHF	TGTGCCAGCGGAAGGGGGCAGGATCAGCCCCAGCATTTT
TRBV6-2/TRBV6-3	many	.	TRBJ1-1	14	CASTEYRVGAEAFF	TGTGCCAGCACCGAGTACAGGGTTGGGGCTGAAGCTTTCTTT
TRBV27	many	TRBD1	TRBJ2-1	14	CASSVGQVYNEQFF	TGTGCCAGCAGTGTGGGACAGGTCTACAATGAGCAGTTCTTC
TRBV29-1	many	TRBD1	TRBJ1-2	12	CSAQTGDRGYTF	TGCAGCGCCCAAACAGGGGACCGGGGCTACACCTTC
TRBV11-2	medium-sized	TRBD1	TRBJ1-4	15	CASSPGQGTNEKLFF	TGTGCCAGCAGCCCCGGACAGGGTACTAATGAAAAACTGTTTTTT
TRBV29-1	many	.	TRBJ2-2	14	CSGATGSNTGELFF	TGCAGCGGTGCAACAGGGTCGAACACCGGGGAGCTGTTTTTT
TRBV7-9	large	TRBD1	TRBJ1-6	17	CASSFMDWTGGNSPLHF	TGTGCCAGCAGCTTCATGGACTGGACAGGGGGTAATTCACCCCTCCACTTT
TRBV7-9	medium-sized	TRBD1	TRBJ1-4	14	CASSADRRREKLFF	TGTGCCAGCAGCGCGGACAGGAGGCGGGAAAAACTGTTTTTT